The next 7 T cell receptor delta chains were all read from a single sample in a study of gamma-delta T cells after stem cell transplantation. TCRdb re-called the RT-PCR reads with CATT. The sample records 1,500 to 2,000 delta-chain clones, around 1.7% being singletons. The sequenced material came from gamma-delta T cells. Receptors originate from a human donor. It is not recorded whose cells these are; they may come from a transplant donor.

To note about this clone: This likely traces to a read error, being one base from a far larger clone. This sample includes further DNA sequences coding for the same CDR3. V is TRDV2 and J is TRDJ1; 12 bases align to TRDD3. The CDR3 covers 19 residues. Trimming removed 0 bases from V and 1 base from J; junction bases left unmatched: 11. The V gene's germline CDR1 is GEAIGNYY and CDR2 EKD. The CDR3 spells CACDTLLGDTRIPTDKLIF. CDR3 nucleotide sequence: TGTGCCTGTGACACCCTACTGGGGGATACACGTATTCCCACCGATAAACTCATCTTT.

This clone was seen more than once but under ten times. The junction differs from germline at one of its ends, possibly a read error. The gene calls are TRDV2 and TRDJ1; 12 bases are a match to TRDD3. This CDR3 has 15 amino acids. Looked up from germline, CDR1 is GEAIGNYY and CDR2 is EKD. The CDR3 sequence is CACDTVLGDTGKLIF. DNA for the CDR3: TGTGCCTGTGACACAGTACTGGGGGATACCGGTAAACTCATCTTT.

Regarding this clone: A far larger clone is off by one base, so a read error is likely. Other DNA variants within this sample encode the same CDR3. This rearrangement joins TRDV2 to TRDJ1; perhaps D is TRDD1 or TRDD3 (5 bases each). With 0 bases removed from V and 1 base from J, the gap between germline ends came to 14 bases. CDR3 length: 16 residues. Germline V gene sequence: CDR1 GEAIGNYY, CDR2 EKD. The DNA for the CDR3 is TGTGCCTGTGACACCCTGGGAATAGGGGGCACCGATAAACTCATCTTT. It is translated as CACDTLGIGGTDKLIF.

This clone was recorded a few times. V is TRDV2 and J is TRDJ1; the match to TRDD3 covers 8 bases. The V and J ends lost 1 base and 3 bases, in that order; junction bases with no gene match: 6. CDR1 and CDR2 (germline): GEAIGNYY, EKD. This CDR3 has 15 amino acids. The CDR3 sequence is CACDTLGDGADKLIF. CDR3 coding DNA: TGTGCCTGTGACACGCTGGGGGACGGGGCCGATAAACTCATCTTT.

As for this clone: This is likely an artifact of a read error, given a far larger clone one base away. The V gene is TRDV2, the J gene TRDJ1, with D possibly matching TRDD3 (6 bases). This CDR3 has 14 residues. The germline V gene has CDR1 GEAIGNYY and CDR2 EKD. The CDR3 protein is CACDTWGSTDKLTF. The CDR3 DNA reads as TGTGCCTGTGACACCTGGGGATCTACCGATAAACTCACCTTT.

This clone was picked up a small number of times. A far more abundant clone sits one base away, making this likely a read error. The same CDR3 is also encoded by other DNA sequences in this sample. Here the CDR3 reads CALGEETVWGIRITDKLIF. The CDR3 DNA reads as TGTGCCCTTGGGGAAGAGACGGTCTGGGGGATACGAATCACCGATAAACTCATCTTT. The genes are TRDV1 and TRDJ1, with 12 bases lining up with TRDD3. Germline V gene sequence: CDR1 TSWWSYY, CDR2 QGS. The CDR3 contains 19 residues.

This clone has just a few counts. For this DNA, TCRdb reports the protein of a much larger clone, which diverges at residue 3, most likely from a read error; the protein presented here is translated directly from the DNA. V gene TRDV2 combines with J gene TRDJ1; 9 positions match TRDD3. Germline CDR1 reads GEAIGNYY; CDR2 reads EKD. CDR3 length: 15 amino acids. This CDR3 reads CARDSVGGYSDKLIF. CDR3 nucleotide sequence: TGTGCCCGTGACTCCGTTGGGGGATATTCCGATAAACTCATCTTT.